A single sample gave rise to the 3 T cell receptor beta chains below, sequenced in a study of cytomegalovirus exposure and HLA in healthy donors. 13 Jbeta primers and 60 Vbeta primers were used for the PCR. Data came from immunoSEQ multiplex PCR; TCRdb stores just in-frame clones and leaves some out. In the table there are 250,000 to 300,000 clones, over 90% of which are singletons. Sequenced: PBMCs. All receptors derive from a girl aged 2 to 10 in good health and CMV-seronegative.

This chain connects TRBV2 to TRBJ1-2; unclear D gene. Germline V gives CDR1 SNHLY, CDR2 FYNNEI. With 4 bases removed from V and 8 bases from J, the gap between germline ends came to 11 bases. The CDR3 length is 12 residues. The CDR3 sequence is CASSVEVQGYTF. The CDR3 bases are TGTGCCAGCAGTGTCGAGGTACAAGGCTACACCTTC.

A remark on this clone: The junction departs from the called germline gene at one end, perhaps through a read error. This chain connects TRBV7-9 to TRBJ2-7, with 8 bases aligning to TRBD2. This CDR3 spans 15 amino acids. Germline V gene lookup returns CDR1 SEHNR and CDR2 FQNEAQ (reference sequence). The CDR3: CSSSPAERGPLEQYF. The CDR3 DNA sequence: TGTTCCAGCAGCCCCGCGGAGCGGGGGCCCCTCGAGCAGTACTTC.

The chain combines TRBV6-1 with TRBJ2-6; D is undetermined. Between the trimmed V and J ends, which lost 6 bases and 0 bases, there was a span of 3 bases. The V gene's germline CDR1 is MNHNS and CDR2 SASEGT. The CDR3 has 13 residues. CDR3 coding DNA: TGTGCCAGCAGGAGCTCTGGGGCCAACGTCCTGACTTTC. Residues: CASRSSGANVLTF.